A single sample gave rise to the 12 T cell receptor beta chains below, sequenced in a study of T-cell reconstitution after alpha-beta-depleted transplantation in children. Construction of the TCRbeta library involved unique molecular identifiers. TCRdb reprocessed the PCR reads with MiXCR, giving one entry per CDR3 protein. This repertoire shows about 900,000 distinct CDR3 sequences, about 29% found once; its top ten account for over 25%. Sequenced material: PBMCs, mostly from graft donor cells, taken 360 days after TCRalphabeta/CD19-depleted stem cell transplant. The receptors originated from a boy under two years old who had a stem cell transplant for SCID, so the T cells may come from the graft donor.

There are a few counts of this clonotype. The chain employs TRBV5-1 and TRBJ2-1, with 8 bases aligning to TRBD2. Germline assignment: CDR1 SGHRS and CDR2 YFSETQ. This CDR3 is 15 amino acids long. V trimming: 6 bases; J trimming: 2 bases; junction bases outside the gene matches: 7. The CDR3 DNA sequence: TGCGCCAGCAACGGCCCCGGGGGGGCCTACAATGAGCAGTTCTTC. Translation: CASNGPGGAYNEQFF.

V usage is TRBV20-1 and J usage is TRBJ1-2; D possibly corresponds to TRBD1 (6 bases). V lost 1 base and J 0 bases, leaving 12 bases between the germline ends. The CDR3 is made up of 15 amino acids. In germline, CDR1 is DFQATT, CDR2 SNEGSKA (reference sequence). CDR3 nucleotide sequence: TGCAGTGCTAGAGGGGGGTACAGGGCTAACTATGGCTACACCTTC. It yields the protein CSARGGYRANYGYTF.

This clonotype has more than one count but fewer than ten. This chain joins TRBV29-1 and TRBJ2-5; a weak D match, TRBD1 (7 bases). V lost 0 bases and J lost 7, with 15 bases in between. There are 14 residues in the CDR3. Germline CDR1 is SQVTM and CDR2 is ANQGSEA. The CDR3 loop reads CSVEDQGGLGTQYF. CDR3 nucleotides: TGCAGCGTTGAAGATCAGGGGGGTCTGGGGACCCAGTACTTC.

In the case of this clonotype: The junction departs from germline at one end; a sequencing error may be responsible. V and J are TRBV6-2 or TRBV6-3 and TRBJ2-7; 7 positions match TRBD1. This CDR3 has 15 amino acids. Per germline, CDR1 MNHEY and CDR2 SVGEGT. The CDR3 coding sequence is TGTGCCAGCAGTAACTCGGACAGGATTTCCTACGAGCAGTACTTC. Protein: CASSNSDRISYEQYF.

The chain has TRBV5-5 and TRBJ2-3; a weak D match, TRBD1 (6 bases). CDR1 is SGHKS and CDR2 is YYEKEE in the germline V gene (reference sequence). V shed 2 bases and J shed 0 bases, with 13 bases lying between them. This CDR3 is built from 16 residues. Written as DNA, the CDR3 is TGTGCCAGCAGCTTCCAGGGGCGCTTCAGCACAGATACGCAGTATTTT. Translated: CASSFQGRFSTDTQYF.

The rearrangement links TRBV2 to TRBJ2-1; the match to TRBD2 covers 9 bases. Germline trimming cut 3 bases from V and 5 bases from J; bases unmatched to any gene: 11. Per germline, CDR1 SNHLY and CDR2 FYNNEI. CDR3 length: 17 residues. The CDR3 region has the DNA TGTGCCAGCAGTGACGACTGGCGGGGGGGCCTCGACAATGAGCAGTTCTTC. Its translation is CASSDDWRGGLDNEQFF.

This clonotype showed up just once. The chain is built from TRBV29-1 and TRBJ2-2; 7 nucleotides align to TRBD2. V lost 4 bases and J lost 0; bases outside the gene matches: 5. Per the germline V gene, CDR1 is SQVTM and CDR2 is ANQGSEA. This CDR3 region has 15 residues. The CDR3, as DNA: TGCAGCGTTGCTAGGCGGGGGTCGAACACCGGGGAGCTGTTTTTT. Translated, it gives CSVARRGSNTGELFF.

This clonotype was counted a few times. This sequence joins TRBV5-1 and TRBJ2-3, with a weak D call TRBD1 (5 bases). This CDR3 is built from 13 residues. V was clipped by 0 bases and J by 12 bases, with 14 bases between them. Germline V gene lookup returns CDR1 SGHRS and CDR2 YFSETQ. In DNA, the CDR3 is TGCGCCAGCAGCTTGGTGGCAGGGAAGTTACAGTATTTT. Translating gives CASSLVAGKLQYF. Supplemented by reference TRBV5-1 and TRBJ2-3, the full variable domain reads KAGVTQTPRYLIKTRGQQVTLSCSPISGHRSVSWYQQTPGQGLQFLFEYFSETQRNKGNFPGRFSGRQFSNSRSEMNVSTLELGDSALYLCASSLVAGKLQYFGPGTRLTVL.

This clonotype has just a few counts. The V call is TRBV4-1, the J call TRBJ2-7; D is perhaps TRBD1 or TRBD2 (5 bases each). Germline-derived CDR1 and CDR2 are MGHRA and YSYEKL. Trimming removed 1 base at V and 2 bases at J, with 12 bases between. The CDR3 is 15 amino acids. The CDR3 protein is CASSQVGAATYEQYF. The CDR3 region has the DNA TGCGCCAGCAGCCAAGTCGGGGCAGCTACCTACGAGCAGTACTTC.

This clonotype was seen a handful of times. This chain uses TRBV5-1 with TRBJ2-5; D gene uncertain. V was trimmed by 0 bases and J by 2 bases, leaving 8 bases between them. Germline loops: CDR1 SGHRS, CDR2 YFSETQ. The CDR3 has 14 amino acids. CDR3 residues: CASSLVANQETQYF. In nucleotides, the CDR3 is TGCGCCAGCAGCTTGGTCGCCAATCAAGAGACCCAGTACTTC.

This clonotype has more than one count but fewer than ten. The rearrangement uses TRBV27 and TRBJ1-2; tentative D call: TRBD1 (6 bases). Germline V lookup: CDR1 MNHEY, CDR2 SMNVEV (reference sequence). Trimming left V 3 bases short and J 4 bases short, with 12 bases between. The CDR3 spans 14 residues. The CDR3 is CASSLRGVGYGYTF. In nucleotides, the CDR3 is TGTGCCAGCAGTTTGAGGGGGGTGGGCTATGGCTACACCTTC.

The chain couples TRBV29-1 to TRBJ2-1; 10 bases match TRBD1. Germline CDR1 SQVTM, CDR2 ANQGSEA. Losses at the gene ends were 7 bases for V and 3 bases for J; bases not matched to a gene: 6. The CDR3 covers 14 residues. CDR3 DNA sequence: TGCAGCGCTGGACAGGGGGGTCTCTACAATGAGCAGTTCTTC. This translates into CSAGQGGLYNEQFF.